The sequence of this TCR beta chain was determined in a study of shared clonotypes between healthy human individuals. Study background: Donors, aged 18 to 49, were a couple of women and three men.

The CDR3 runs to 15 residues. J gave up 7 bases and V 2 bases, and 3 bases lay outside the gene matches. Germline V gene sequence: CDR1 SGHVS, CDR2 FQNEAQ. The authors ran the assay at deep level. The table came from immunoSEQ multiplex PCR; TCRdb's copy has only in-frame clones and leaves some out. The sample has more than 1,200,000 clones; approximately 98.5% are singletons. The receptor was isolated from a young man in good health. J is TRBJ2-1 and V is TRBV7-8, with 12 bases aligning to TRBD2. The sequenced sample was naive CD4+ T cells sorted from blood. The subset is: CD45RA+ positively selected. The CDR3 region has the DNA TGTGCCAGCAGCTTACTAGCGGGAGGGCGTAATGAGCAGTTCTTC. Translated: CASSLLAGGRNEQFF.